The 29 T cell receptor beta chains below come from one sample, sequenced in a study of early T cells in non-severe SARS-CoV-2 infection. TCRdb passed the 5' RACE reads through MiXCR, listing each CDR3 protein once. The table shows roughly 54,000 distinct CDR3 sequences, with 10% to 15% occurring only once. The sequencing sample was made of whole blood. These receptors all stem from an adult who was a healthcare worker with PCR-confirmed SARS-CoV-2 infection or an uninfected control (not recorded which).

This clonotype was observed a handful of times. The CDR3 is CASSLGRDRGRVGTDTQYF. The CDR3, as DNA: TGTGCCAGCAGCTTGGGGCGAGATAGGGGCAGGGTAGGTACAGATACGCAGTATTTT. The chain employs TRBV5-5 and TRBJ2-3, with TRBD1 as a possible D gene (5 bases). The CDR3 has 19 residues. Germline CDR1 and CDR2: SGHKS and YYEKEE (reference sequence). V was pared by 0 bases and J by 3 bases, with 23 bases between.

This clonotype was picked up many times. CDR3 loop: CSASLRASSYNEQFF. The CDR3 DNA reads as TGCAGTGCTAGCCTTAGGGCTAGCAGCTACAATGAGCAGTTCTTC. This sequence joins TRBV20-1 and TRBJ2-1, with TRBD2 as a possible D gene (5 bases). Between the trimmed V and J ends, which lost 3 bases and 3 bases, there was a span of 15 bases. CDR3 size: 15 residues. Germline V gives CDR1 DFQATT, CDR2 SNEGSKA (reference sequence).

In its sample, this clonotype was seen many times. The J gene is TRBJ2-3, the V gene TRBV12-3 or TRBV12-4; D ambiguous. The length of the CDR3 is 20 residues. With 1 base removed from V and 2 bases from J, the gap between germline ends came to 25 bases. The CDR3 sequence: CASSLDGPLQFTIPTDTQYF. CDR3 nucleotides: TGTGCCAGCAGTTTAGACGGTCCACTTCAATTCACAATCCCCACAGATACGCAGTATTTT.

This clonotype was seen more than once but under ten times. The V call is TRBV19, the J call TRBJ2-5, with TRBD1 as a possible D gene (6 bases). Germline V gene sequence: CDR1 LNHDA, CDR2 SQIVND (reference sequence). This CDR3 is built from 15 residues. Trimming removed 3 bases at V and 4 bases at J, with 15 bases between. The CDR3 nucleotides read TGTGCCAGTAGTATTTCTTCAGGGGATGGAGAGACCCAGTACTTC. Translation gives CASSISSGDGETQYF. Full variable domain (outside the CDR3, taken from reference TRBV19 and TRBJ2-5): DGGITQSPKYLFRKEGQNVTLSCEQNLNHDAMYWYRQDPGQGLRLIYYSQIVNDFQKGDIAEGYSVSREKKESFPLTVTSAQKNPTAFYLCASSISSGDGETQYFGPGTRLLVL.

The rearrangement links TRBV7-2 to TRBJ1-1; no clear D. Germline-derived CDR1 and CDR2 are SGHTA and FQGNSA. The germline V and J ends were trimmed by 2 bases and 1 base, with 8 bases remaining between them. CDR3 length: 14 amino acids. CDR3 DNA sequence: TGTGCCAGCAGCTTATCCAGCCAGAACACTGAAGCTTTCTTT. Protein sequence: CASSLSSQNTEAFF.

The CDR3 bases are TGCGCCAGCAGCTTGCAGGTCCTGAACAATGAGCAGTTCTTC. This codes for CASSLQVLNNEQFF. V usage is TRBV5-1 and J usage is TRBJ2-1; D remains ambiguous. Germline V gives CDR1 SGHRS, CDR2 YFSETQ. The CDR3 is 14 amino acids. Trimming shortened V by 1 base and J by 5 bases, and 10 bases separated the two germline ends.

The chain uses TRBV14 and TRBJ2-3; no clear D. Germline values: CDR1 SGHDN, CDR2 FVKESK. V lost 0 bases, J lost 5 bases, and 6 bases lay in between. This CDR3 is 13 amino acids long. In DNA, the CDR3 is TGTGCCAGCAGCCAAGATTGGGAAGATACGCAGTATTTT. This sequence encodes CASSQDWEDTQYF.

This clonotype occurred many times. The rearrangement uses TRBV28 and TRBJ2-3, with a weak D call TRBD2 (5 bases). In germline, CDR1 is MDHEN, CDR2 SYDVKM. The CDR3 length is 18 residues. The V end was cut by 4 bases, the J end by 0 bases, with 20 bases between. The CDR3 sequence: CASSSPDAGALSTDTQYF. In DNA form, the CDR3 reads TGTGCCAGCAGTTCCCCCGATGCGGGTGCCCTAAGCACAGATACGCAGTATTTT.

The genes are TRBV30 and TRBJ1-5; 7 bases are a match to TRBD1. V gave up 2 bases and J gave up 1 base; unmatched junction bases: 2. Germline values: CDR1 GTSNPN, CDR2 SVGIG (reference sequence). This CDR3 is built from 14 residues. The CDR3 DNA sequence: TGTGCCTGGAGTCCGACAGGGAGCAATCAGCCCCAGCATTTT. This gives the protein CAWSPTGSNQPQHF.

This clonotype was detected a few times. The V and J genes are TRBV11-2 and TRBJ2-6, with D possibly being TRBD1 (5 bases). V lost 6 bases and J lost 4, with 16 bases in between. Germline V gene lookup returns CDR1 SGHAT and CDR2 FQNNGV. The CDR3 loop spans 16 amino acids. Written as DNA, the CDR3 is TGTGCCAGCAGACCCTTATACAGGTCCGGGGCCAACGTCCTGACTTTC. Translation: CASRPLYRSGANVLTF.

This clonotype occurred a few times. The chain combines TRBV11-2 with TRBJ2-1, with a tentative D call TRBD2 (5 bases). The CDR3 has 14 residues. Germline V gene sequence: CDR1 SGHAT, CDR2 FQNNGV. V was clipped by 8 bases and J by 3 bases, with 14 bases between them. Here the CDR3 reads CASGLRSGYNEQFF. The CDR3 nucleotides are TGTGCCAGCGGCCTTAGGAGCGGCTACAATGAGCAGTTCTTC.

This chain links TRBV3-1 with TRBJ2-5; a weak D match, TRBD2 (5 bases). V lost 3 bases and J lost 2, with 10 bases in between. CDR1 and CDR2 (germline): LGHDT, YNNKEL (reference sequence). This CDR3 spans 14 amino acids. This chain's CDR3 is CASSQGVRQETQYF. CDR3 DNA sequence: TGTGCCAGCAGCCAGGGAGTGAGACAAGAGACCCAGTACTTC.

This clonotype was observed many times. The genes are TRBV20-1 and TRBJ1-6; a possible D gene is TRBD1 (5 bases). The CDR3 covers 13 residues. The germline V and J ends were trimmed by 2 bases and 8 bases, with 10 bases remaining between them. Germline-derived CDR1 and CDR2 are DFQATT and SNEGSKA (reference sequence). The CDR3 region is CSARQGVDSPLHF. DNA of the CDR3: TGCAGTGCTAGACAGGGCGTTGATTCACCCCTCCACTTT.

The chain employs TRBV4-3 and TRBJ2-4; D remains ambiguous. The CDR3 contains 15 residues. V gave up 1 base and J gave up 5 bases, with 12 bases separating them. Germline assignment: CDR1 LGHNA and CDR2 YSLEER. CDR3 in DNA: TGCGCCAGCAGCCAAGTAATGGGGTTCCAAAACATTCAGTACTTC. This codes for CASSQVMGFQNIQYF.

The chain uses TRBV28 and TRBJ1-5; no clear D. This CDR3 contains 14 residues. Per the germline V gene, CDR1 is MDHEN and CDR2 is SYDVKM. Trimming took 3 bases from V and 8 from J, leaving 14 bases between them. Here the CDR3 reads CASSFPIPREPQHF. As DNA, the CDR3 is TGTGCCAGCAGTTTTCCAATTCCTCGGGAGCCCCAGCATTTT. Based on the CDR3 plus reference TRBV28 and TRBJ1-5, the full variable domain is DVKVTQSSRYLVKRTGEKVFLECVQDMDHENMFWYRQDPGLGLRLIYFSYDVKMKEKGDIPEGYSVSREKKERFSLILESASTNQTSMYLCASSFPIPREPQHFGDGTRLSIL.

This clonotype was picked up many times. The genes are TRBV20-1 and TRBJ2-3; a weak D match, TRBD2 (7 bases). Germline lookup yields CDR1 DFQATT and CDR2 SNEGSKA (reference sequence). V was cut by 6 bases and J by 1 base, with 11 bases left in between. The length of the CDR3 is 13 residues. The CDR3 DNA is TGCAGTGCGGGGGGGGCCGGCACAGATACGCAGTATTTT. This translates into CSAGGAGTDTQYF.

The DNA of the CDR3 is TGTGCCAGCAGCGCTCAGGGGGCGGAATACAATGAGCAGTTCTTC. Its translation: CASSAQGAEYNEQFF. V gene TRBV2 combines with J gene TRBJ2-1, with 8 bases that match TRBD1. This CDR3 region has 15 residues. CDR1 and CDR2 (germline): SNHLY, FYNNEI. The trim removed 6 bases at V and 4 bases at J, leaving 8 bases unmatched. Full variable domain (outside the CDR3, taken from reference TRBV2 and TRBJ2-1): EPEVTQTPSHQVTQMGQEVILRCVPISNHLYFYWYRQILGQKVEFLVSFYNNEISEKSEIFDDQFSVERPDGSNFTLKIRSTKLEDSAMYFCASSAQGAEYNEQFFGPGTRLTVL.

This clonotype was counted a few times. J is TRBJ2-3 and V is TRBV7-2, with TRBD2 matching 7 bases. CDR1 is SGHTA and CDR2 is FQGNSA in the germline V gene. J lost 9 bases, V lost 1 base, and 13 bases had no gene match. The CDR3 covers 16 residues. As DNA, the CDR3 is TGTGCCAGCAGCTTAGTAACGGGGGGAGGGTTTAGGACGCAGTATTTT. This translates into CASSLVTGGGFRTQYF.

The chain has TRBV6-2 or TRBV6-3 and TRBJ2-3; the D is unclear. Trimming removed 5 bases from V and 14 bases from J, with 23 bases in between. Germline V gives CDR1 MNHEY, CDR2 SVGEGT. There are 14 residues in the CDR3. The DNA of the CDR3 is TGTGCCAGCAGTCCCTCCCGAGATAGCCGCTCAAGGTATTTT. Amino acid sequence: CASSPSRDSRSRYF.

This clonotype was observed many times. The V gene is TRBV7-9, the J gene TRBJ1-1, with TRBD1 matching 10 bases. The germline gives CDR1 SEHNR, CDR2 FQNEAQ (reference sequence). The J segment lost 1 base and the V segment lost 3 bases, leaving 2 bases of the junction unmatched. CDR3 length: 15 amino acids. This chain's CDR3 is CASSLTGGRNTEAFF. As DNA, the CDR3 is TGTGCCAGCAGCTTGACAGGGGGCCGGAACACTGAAGCTTTCTTT.

The genes are TRBV7-8 and TRBJ1-1, with D unresolved. The V gene's germline CDR1 is SGHVS and CDR2 FQNEAQ. V lost 3 bases and J 0 bases, leaving 5 bases between the germline ends. This CDR3 is 13 amino acids long. The CDR3 spells CASSFSMNTEAFF. CDR3 in DNA: TGTGCCAGCAGCTTCAGTATGAACACTGAAGCTTTCTTT.

This clonotype was observed at least ten times. The chain links TRBV11-2 to TRBJ1-5; TRBD1 is a possible D gene (5 bases). The germline V gene has CDR1 SGHAT and CDR2 FQNNGV. This CDR3 contains 14 residues. V gave up 0 bases and J gave up 5 bases, with 8 bases separating them. The CDR3 sequence: CASSLESGYQPQHF. The CDR3 DNA sequence: TGTGCCAGCAGCTTAGAGTCAGGGTATCAGCCCCAGCATTTT.

This clonotype was recorded a few times. This sequence joins TRBV12-3 or TRBV12-4 and TRBJ2-1; weak D call: TRBD1 (6 bases). The CDR3 is 15 amino acids. V lost 3 bases and J 2 bases, leaving 11 bases between the germline ends. The CDR3 protein is CASSLGAEPYNEQFF. In DNA form, the CDR3 reads TGTGCCAGCAGTTTGGGGGCAGAGCCCTACAATGAGCAGTTCTTC.

The V call is TRBV11-2, the J call TRBJ2-7, with D tentatively TRBD2 (6 bases). Germline V gene data show CDR1 as SGHAT and CDR2 as FQNNGV. V lost 1 base to trimming and J lost 3 bases, with 10 bases between them. There are 14 residues in the CDR3. The CDR3 protein is CASSLVRGNYEQYF. The CDR3 DNA reads TGTGCCAGCAGCTTAGTCCGCGGGAACTACGAGCAGTACTTC.

The chain uses TRBV20-1 and TRBJ2-1, with 10 bases matching TRBD2. Germline-derived CDR1 and CDR2 are DFQATT and SNEGSKA (reference sequence). The CDR3 runs 14 residues. V dropped 7 bases and J dropped 5; count of bases not matched to a gene: 8. The DNA for the CDR3 is TGCAGTGTCGCTAGCGGGGGCCTGAACAATGAGCAGTTCTTC. It yields the protein CSVASGGLNNEQFF.

The V call is TRBV11-2, the J call TRBJ2-5; tentatively, D is TRBD1 or TRBD2 (5 bases each). V was trimmed by 5 bases and J by 4 bases, leaving 11 bases between them. The germline V gene encodes CDR1 SGHAT and CDR2 FQNNGV. The CDR3 covers 13 residues. Here the CDR3 DNA reads TGTGCCAGCAGCCGGGACCCCCGAGAGACCCAGTACTTC. Its protein product is CASSRDPRETQYF.

This clonotype has ten or more counts. The V and J genes are TRBV4-1 and TRBJ1-6, with 8 bases aligning to TRBD1. The ends lost 0 bases at V and 10 bases at J; junction bases unmatched: 8. Germline lookup yields CDR1 MGHRA and CDR2 YSYEKL. CDR3 length: 16 amino acids. This chain's CDR3 is CASSQEGRGLGSPLHF. CDR3 DNA: TGCGCCAGCAGCCAAGAAGGCAGGGGGCTTGGGTCACCCCTCCACTTT.

This clonotype was recorded at least ten times. The chain carries TRBV11-1 and TRBJ2-1; D unclear. Per the germline V gene, CDR1 is SGHAT and CDR2 is FQDESV (reference sequence). Trimming cost V 1 base and J 9 bases, with 4 bases left between them. This CDR3 has 11 residues. This chain's CDR3 is CASSLEVEQFF. CDR3 DNA: TGTGCCAGCAGCTTAGAAGTTGAGCAGTTCTTC.

This clonotype occurred many times. J is TRBJ2-5 and V is TRBV5-6; unclear D gene. Trimming cost V 2 bases and J 4 bases, with 3 bases left between them. CDR1 and CDR2 from the germline V gene are SGHDT and YYEEEE. This CDR3 contains 11 residues. CDR3 amino acids: CASSFRETQYF. The CDR3 DNA follows: TGTGCCAGCAGCTTTCGAGAGACCCAGTACTTC.